The source of this T cell receptor beta chain is a study of OX40 agonist ivuxolimab in advanced cancers. Sequencing was performed with immunoSEQ multiplex PCR; in TCRdb, only in-frame clones are kept and a portion is missing. The sample has around 18,000 clones, around 91% seen once. General study points: CD4+ and CD8+ blood T cells expanded clonally by week 6 at 0.1 to 3.0 mg/kg.

On this clone: The target antigen is unknown.

The starting material was CD4+ or CD8+ T cells sorted from blood, obtained in a trial of the OX40 agonist ivuxolimab. The TCR was taken from an adult with an advanced solid tumor such as melanoma, head and neck, liver or kidney cancer.

The CDR3 bases are TGTGCCAGTAGGGTTGGCAATCAGCCCCAGCATTTT. Protein: CASRVGNQPQHF. The chain joins TRBV19 to TRBJ1-5; D gene unclear. With 6 bases removed from V and 2 bases from J, the gap between germline ends came to 5 bases. The CDR3 spans 12 residues. The germline V gene has CDR1 LNHDA and CDR2 SQIVND (reference sequence).